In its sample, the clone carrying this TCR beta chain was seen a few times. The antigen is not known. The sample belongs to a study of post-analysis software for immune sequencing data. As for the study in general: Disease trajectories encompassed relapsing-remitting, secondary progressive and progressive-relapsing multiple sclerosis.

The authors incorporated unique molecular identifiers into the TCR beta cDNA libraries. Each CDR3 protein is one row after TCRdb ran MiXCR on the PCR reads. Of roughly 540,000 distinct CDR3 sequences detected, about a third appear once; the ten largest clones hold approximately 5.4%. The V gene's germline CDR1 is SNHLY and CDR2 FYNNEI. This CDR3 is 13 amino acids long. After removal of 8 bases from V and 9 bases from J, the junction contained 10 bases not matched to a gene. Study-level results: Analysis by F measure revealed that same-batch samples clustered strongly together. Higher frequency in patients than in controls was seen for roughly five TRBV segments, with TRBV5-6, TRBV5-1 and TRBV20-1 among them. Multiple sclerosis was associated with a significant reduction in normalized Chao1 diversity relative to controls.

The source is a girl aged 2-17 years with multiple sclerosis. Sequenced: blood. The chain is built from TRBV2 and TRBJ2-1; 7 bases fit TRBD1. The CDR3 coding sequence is TGTGCCAGCCGACCGACAGGGCAAGGTGAGCAGTTCTTC. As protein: CASRPTGQGEQFF.